These 26 T cell receptor beta chains were all obtained from the same sample, sequenced in a study of metastatic and nonmetastatic thyroid tumors. TCRdb reanalyzed the PCR reads with MiXCR. The sample shows around 26,000 clones, about 20% of them seen only once. Prior to thyroid surgery, none of the patients had received any treatment. Sequenced input: blood. These receptors came from a female donor with papillary thyroid cancer or a benign thyroid nodule (not recorded which). Some clones in this sample may be carry-over from other donors' samples.

Comments on this clone: A junction boundary mismatches the germline segment, possibly from a read error. The CDR3 loop is CRAPTGTQIEALF. Here the CDR3 DNA reads TGCCGTGCACCGACCGGGACCCAAATTGAAGCTTTATTT. This sequence joins TRBV20-1 and TRBJ1-1, with D tentatively TRBD1 (5 bases). Germline CDR1 and CDR2: DFQATT and SNEGSKA (reference sequence). The CDR3 is 13 residues long.

This clone is labeled as medium-sized. V is TRBV12-3 or TRBV12-4 and J is TRBJ2-3, with 12 bases identical to TRBD2. The CDR3 is 14 residues long. Trimming at V came to 3 bases and at J to 5 bases, leaving 0 bases not matched to a gene. Here the CDR3 DNA reads TGTGCCAGCAGTTTGGGACTAGCGGGAGATACGCAGTATTTT. Its translation: CASSLGLAGDTQYF.

This clone was recorded many times. The chain couples TRBV19 to TRBJ1-1, with D possibly TRBD1 on 5 matching bases. V was cut by 6 bases and J by 1 base, with 27 bases left in between. Germline CDR1 LNHDA, CDR2 SQIVND (reference sequence). CDR3 length equals 19 residues. CDR3 amino acids: CASSAVFQTGAVENTEAFF. The CDR3 DNA reads TGTGCCAGTAGCGCCGTCTTCCAAACCGGGGCGGTAGAGAACACTGAAGCTTTCTTT.

This clone was seen a handful of times. The chain employs TRBV12-3 or TRBV12-4 and TRBJ2-3; 9 nucleotides match TRBD2. The CDR3 covers 14 residues. V dropped 6 bases and J dropped 5; count of bases not matched to a gene: 6. CDR3 DNA: TGTGCCAGCAGGGCGGGAGGGCCGGTAGATACGCAGTATTTT. Translated, it gives CASRAGGPVDTQYF.

This clone has more than one count but fewer than ten. The chain is built from TRBV6-2 or TRBV6-3 and TRBJ2-1; 11 bases align to TRBD2. Per germline, CDR1 MNHEY and CDR2 SVGEGT. Trimming cost V 6 bases and J 5 bases; bases outside gene matches: 6. The CDR3 loop spans 15 amino acids. The CDR3 is CASSRTSGGDNEQFF. CDR3 sequence (DNA): TGTGCCAGCAGCCGTACTAGCGGGGGAGACAATGAGCAGTTCTTC.

This clone was recorded many times. The J gene is TRBJ2-1, the V gene TRBV2, with a possible D match to TRBD1 (6 bases). The CDR3 has 12 amino acids. The germline V gene has CDR1 SNHLY and CDR2 FYNNEI. Trimming removed 5 bases at V and 9 bases at J, with 11 bases between. Written as DNA, the CDR3 is TGTGCCAGCAGTTCGAGAGGGGGTGAGCAGTTCTTC. It specifies CASSSRGGEQFF.

This chain connects TRBV10-2 to TRBJ2-7, with 7 bases lining up with TRBD1. Germline lookup yields CDR1 WSHSY and CDR2 SAAADI. Germline trimming cut 1 base from V and 7 bases from J; bases unmatched to any gene: 22. This CDR3 region has 19 residues. CDR3 amino acids: CASSEFGQGVVGYREEQYF. The DNA of the CDR3 is TGCGCCAGCAGTGAGTTTGGGCAGGGGGTCGTGGGTTATCGAGAGGAGCAGTACTTC.

Many counts were recorded for this clone. This sequence joins TRBV7-3 and TRBJ2-7, with D uncertain. Germline lookup yields CDR1 SGHTA and CDR2 FQGTGA. Trimming removed 1 base from V and 1 base from J, with 8 bases in between. The CDR3 extends over 14 amino acids. The CDR3 DNA is TGTGCCAGCAGCTTAAACGATAAATCCTACGAGCAGTACTTC. This sequence encodes CASSLNDKSYEQYF.

In its sample, this clone was seen many times. The chain uses TRBV2 and TRBJ1-4; no definite D call. Trimming took 0 bases from V and 8 from J, leaving 4 bases between them. The germline gives CDR1 SNHLY, CDR2 FYNNEI. This CDR3 spans 12 amino acids. CDR3 residues: CASSEASEKLFF. The CDR3 region has the DNA TGTGCCAGCAGTGAAGCGAGCGAAAAACTGTTTTTT.

A word on this clone: Germline and junction disagree at one end, which may indicate a read error. This chain links TRBV4-2 with TRBJ2-3; the match to TRBD2 covers 10 bases. Per the germline V gene, CDR1 is LGHNA and CDR2 is YNFKEQ. The CDR3 runs to 16 residues. The CDR3: CASSQSLAGGADTHYF. The CDR3 DNA reads as TGTGCCAGCAGCCAGTCATTAGCGGGGGGCGCAGATACGCATTATTTT.

This clone was seen more than once but under ten times. The rearrangement uses TRBV5-1 and TRBJ1-3; 9 bases fit TRBD1. CDR3 length: 13 amino acids. From germline, CDR1 is SGHRS and CDR2 YFSETQ. Losses at the gene ends were 1 base for V and 7 bases for J; bases not matched to a gene: 0. As DNA, the CDR3 is TGCGCCAGCAGCTTGACAGGGGGCAACACCATATATTTT. Translation: CASSLTGGNTIYF.

This clone is termed medium-sized. The V gene is TRBV6-6, the J gene TRBJ2-1; no firm D call. Trimming cost V 2 bases and J 0 bases, with 8 bases left between them. The germline CDR1 and CDR2 sequences are MNHNY and SVGAGI (reference sequence). The CDR3 contains 15 residues. The CDR3 loop reads CASSYGRSSYNEQFF. CDR3 nucleotides: TGTGCCAGCAGTTACGGCAGGAGCTCCTACAATGAGCAGTTCTTC.

This clone has at least ten counts. At one of its ends the junction is not consistent with the germline gene, which may arise from a read error. Other DNA sequences in this sample translate to the same CDR3. The gene calls are TRBV12-3 or TRBV12-4 and TRBJ1-1, with D maybe TRBD1 (5 bases). CDR3 size: 13 residues. The CDR3 DNA sequence: TGTGCCAGCAGTTTAAATTGGGGCACTGAAGCTTTCTTC. Encoded protein: CASSLNWGTEAFF.

This clone has just a few counts. One end of the junction is discordant with germline, which a read error may explain. This chain connects TRBV6-5 to TRBJ1-2, with unresolved D. There are 14 residues in the CDR3. CDR1 and CDR2 (germline): MNHEY, SVGAGI. Here the CDR3 DNA reads TGTGCCAGCAGTTACTTAGGAGGGTTCTATGGCTACGCCTTC. It translates to CASSYLGGFYGYAF.

This clone is medium-sized within its sample. The chain carries TRBV5-1 and TRBJ2-7; 8 nucleotides agree with TRBD1. Germline V gene data show CDR1 as SGHRS and CDR2 as YFSETQ. The CDR3 covers 13 residues. The V segment lost 5 bases and the J segment 5 bases; nucleotides outside the gene matches: 6. The CDR3 sequence is CASSPGGANEQYF. In nucleotides, the CDR3 is TGCGCCAGCAGTCCAGGGGGCGCGAACGAGCAGTACTTC.

Concerning this clone itself: The junction does not match germline at one end; this may be a read error. The chain recombines TRBV18 with TRBJ2-7; perhaps TRBD2 as D (6 bases). The germline V gene has CDR1 KGHSH and CDR2 LQKENI. The CDR3 consists of 15 residues. CDR3 in DNA: TGTGCCAGCTCCCCGACAATGGGCGGGGTCTACGAGCAGGACTTC. Protein: CASSPTMGGVYEQDF.

This clone occurred once. The junction and the germline gene differ at one end; a read error may be behind it. The rearrangement links TRBV20-1 to TRBJ2-7; a weak D match, TRBD2 (6 bases). The germline gives CDR1 DFQATT, CDR2 SNEGSKA (reference sequence). This CDR3 is built from 14 residues. The CDR3 region has the DNA TGCAGTGCACTTAGCGGTAGCACCTCCTACGAGCACTACTTC. Amino acid sequence: CSALSGSTSYEHYF.

This clone was recorded many times. The rearrangement links TRBV10-1 to TRBJ2-5, with 10 nucleotides matching TRBD1. The CDR3 is 16 amino acids. J gave up 2 bases and V 4 bases, and 7 bases lay outside the gene matches. Germline V lookup: CDR1 WNHNN, CDR2 SYGVQD (reference sequence). Written as DNA, the CDR3 is TGCGCCAGCAGTGGGGCCGGGACAGGGGCGCAAGAGACCCAGTACTTC. This sequence encodes CASSGAGTGAQETQYF.

This clone was found many times. The rearrangement uses TRBV20-1 and TRBJ2-7; 9 bases fit TRBD2. The CDR3 is 14 residues long. Trimming took 5 bases from V and 2 from J; bases not matched to a gene: 7. In germline, CDR1 is DFQATT, CDR2 SNEGSKA (reference sequence). The CDR3 protein is CSAGRSSGTYEQYF. CDR3 in DNA: TGCAGTGCTGGACGATCTAGCGGGACCTACGAGCAGTACTTC.

This clone is classed as medium-sized. The chain has TRBV27 and TRBJ1-2, with D possibly being TRBD1 (6 bases). V was trimmed by 5 bases and J by 8 bases, leaving 21 bases between them. Germline V gene lookup returns CDR1 MNHEY and CDR2 SMNVEV (reference sequence). The CDR3 consists of 15 residues. As DNA, the CDR3 is TGTGCCAGCAGTCTCCTCTGGGCCCCGGGGGCCGGCTACACCTTC. Translated: CASSLLWAPGAGYTF.

Ten or more counts support this clone. The chain couples TRBV7-9 to TRBJ2-7, with TRBD2 identical over 7 bases. In germline, CDR1 is SEHNR, CDR2 FQNEAQ (reference sequence). This CDR3 has 14 amino acids. V shed 4 bases, J shed 6 bases, and the junction held 9 bases outside the gene matches. The CDR3 coding sequence is TGTGCCAGCAGCTCGACTAGCCTAGCTGGCGAGCAGTACTTC. Translated: CASSSTSLAGEQYF.

About this clone: Possible read error: a much larger clone is one base away. The V and J genes are TRBV14 and TRBJ1-5; D ambiguous. The CDR3 has 12 amino acids. Germline V gene sequence: CDR1 SGHDN, CDR2 FVKESK. CDR3 loop: CASIQGNQPQHF. The CDR3 bases are TGTGCCAGCATCCAAGGTAATCAGCCCCAGCATTTT.

This clone was picked up many times. The chain joins TRBV9 to TRBJ2-3; D possibly matches TRBD1 or TRBD2 (5 bases each). CDR3 size: 14 residues. Between the trimmed V and J ends, which lost 0 bases and 4 bases, there was a span of 9 bases. Germline V gene lookup returns CDR1 SGDLS and CDR2 YYNGEE. CDR3: CASSVVEGPDTQYF. The CDR3 region has the DNA TGTGCCAGCAGCGTAGTTGAGGGGCCAGATACGCAGTATTTT.

This clone was counted ten times or more. The CDR3 DNA reads as TGTGCCAGCAGCCTTGTAGGACAAGAGATGTACAATGAGCAGTTCTTC. Its translation is CASSLVGQEMYNEQFF. The chain combines TRBV3-1 with TRBJ2-1, with a tentative D call TRBD1 (5 bases). Per the germline V gene, CDR1 is LGHDT and CDR2 is YNNKEL (reference sequence). The length of the CDR3 is 16 residues. Trimming removed 4 bases from V and 4 bases from J, with 17 bases in between.

The chain has TRBV28 and TRBJ1-3; a weak D match, TRBD1 (6 bases). Trimming removed 6 bases at V and 1 base at J, with 16 bases between. This CDR3 region has 16 residues. Germline V lookup: CDR1 MDHEN, CDR2 SYDVKM. The CDR3 bases are TGTGCCAGCAGCCGGTACAGGGAATTTTCTGGAAACACCATATATTTT. Its translation: CASSRYREFSGNTIYF.

There are many counts of this clone. Given a much more abundant clone one base away, this may be a read error. The CDR3 region is CASMGQNSPLHF. CDR3 DNA sequence: TGTGCCAGCATGGGACAGAATTCACCCCTCCACTTT. The rearrangement links TRBV7-8 to TRBJ1-6; 7 positions agree with TRBD1. Looked up from germline, CDR1 is SGHVS and CDR2 is FQNEAQ. The CDR3 is 12 amino acids. Trimming took 7 bases from V and 7 from J; bases not matched to a gene: 1.